The source of this T cell receptor (beta chain) is a study of blood T cell repertoires in COVID-19. Study-level information: Nucleic acid was either cDNA or gDNA, and it came from T cells, B-cell-depleted T cells, or PBMCs.

In the original processing: How many nucleated cells were present was estimated from reference gene primer amplification. Method: immunoSEQ multiplex PCR; TCRdb's copy keeps in-frame clones and lacks some. V and J calls and clone size follow that table, whereas D and trimming were derived from the DNA. The sample carries 200,000 to 250,000 clones, 70% to 90% recorded once. Sequenced input: peripheral blood. This TCR came from a woman aged 30 to 39 who had recovered from COVID-19.

For the CDR3, the DNA is TGTGCCAGCAGCCCCGGGACAGGGGGCAGAAACACCATATATTTT. This codes for CASSPGTGGRNTIYF. The rearrangement joins TRBV3-1 (or the pseudogene TRBV3-2) to TRBJ1-3; 12 bases map to TRBD1. The trim removed 4 bases at V and 5 bases at J, leaving 3 bases unmatched. The germline V gene encodes CDR1 LGHDT and CDR2 YNNKEL (reference sequence). The CDR3 consists of 15 residues.